The 4 T cell receptor beta chains reported below all come from one sample, sequenced in a study of cytomegalovirus exposure and HLA in healthy donors. The PCR contained 60 Vbeta and 13 Jbeta primers. Sequencing used immunoSEQ multiplex PCR; TCRdb keeps in-frame clones, though not all of them. The sample has about 140,000 clones, roughly 80% seen once. Specimen: PBMCs. These receptors were taken from a middle-aged woman in good health and CMV-seropositive.

This chain links TRBV7-8 with TRBJ2-3, with 9 bases matching TRBD2. CDR1 and CDR2 from the germline V gene are SGHVS and FQNEAQ. The junction had 12 bases not matched to a gene; V was cut back by 5 bases and J by 3 bases. The CDR3 is made up of 17 amino acids. The CDR3 DNA reads TGTGCCAGCAGCCCACATACCGCGGGAGGGGGGACAGATACGCAGTATTTT. Translated, it gives CASSPHTAGGGTDTQYF.

J is TRBJ1-4 and V is TRBV11-2; a possible D gene is TRBD1 (5 bases). Germline V lookup: CDR1 SGHAT, CDR2 FQNNGV. The CDR3 runs 15 residues. V lost 2 bases to trimming and J lost 4 bases, with 11 bases between them. The CDR3 sequence is CASSLNQGVNEKLFF. CDR3 DNA sequence: TGTGCCAGCAGCTTAAACCAGGGCGTTAATGAAAAACTGTTTTTT.

This sequence joins TRBV7-9 and TRBJ1-1; D not resolved. This CDR3 contains 14 residues. Trimming pared 1 base from V and 5 bases from J, leaving 11 bases between. Germline CDR1 SEHNR, CDR2 FQNEAQ (reference sequence). In DNA, the CDR3 is TGTGCCAGCAGCTTAGGTTCCCGAGGGACTGAAGCTTTCTTT. Its protein is CASSLGSRGTEAFF.

This clone was observed a single time. The J gene is TRBJ2-1, the V gene TRBV5-4; 7 bases agree with TRBD1. This CDR3 contains 18 residues. Germline V gene sequence: CDR1 SGHNT, CDR2 YYREEE (reference sequence). Unmatched junction bases numbered 15, after V lost 4 bases and J lost 2 bases. The CDR3 is CASSGGQFTGSAYNEQFF. CDR3 DNA: TGTGCCAGCAGCGGGGGACAGTTCACCGGATCCGCCTACAATGAGCAGTTCTTC. The full variable domain, rest sourced from reference TRBV5-4 and TRBJ2-1, is ETGVTQSPTHLIKTRGQQVTLRCSSQSGHNTVSWYQQALGQGPQFIFQYYREEENGRGNFPPRFSGLQFPNYSSELNVNALELDDSALYLCASSGGQFTGSAYNEQFFGPGTRLTVL.